This T cell receptor beta chain stems from a study of blood T cell repertoires in COVID-19. The overall study: From T cells, B-cell-depleted T cells, or PBMCs came the material, which was cDNA or gDNA.

There are a few counts of this clone. The repertoire was sequenced with immunoSEQ multiplex PCR; TCRdb's copy has only in-frame clones and lacks some. The sample lists fewer than 300,000 clones, about 73% occurring once. Trimming removed 2 bases from V and 4 bases from J, with 26 bases in between. Germline V gene sequence: CDR1 SGHTA, CDR2 FQGNSA. This CDR3 is 19 amino acids long. Source material: peripheral blood. This receptor was taken from an elderly woman with acute or convalescent COVID-19. V usage is TRBV7-2 and J usage is TRBJ2-5, with D possibly being TRBD2 (6 bases). CDR3 sequence (DNA): TGTGCCAGCAGCTTAAACTACGGCCGGGGACTCGAAAAGGGAGAGACCCAGTACTTC. Translating gives CASSLNYGRGLEKGETQYF.